Following are 14 T cell receptor beta chains from one sample sequenced in a study of blood T cell repertoires in COVID-19. Sequencing was performed with immunoSEQ multiplex PCR; in TCRdb, only in-frame clones are kept and a portion is missing. Among a few hundred thousand clones listed, more than 85% were seen once. Sequencing was done on a sample of PBMCs or T cells enriched from blood (not recorded which). Receptor source: a woman aged 25 to 39 who had recovered from COVID-19.

The CDR3 nucleotides are TGTGCCAGCAGAGGACAGTGGAACACTGAAGCTTTCTTT. Protein: CASRGQWNTEAFF. The V and J genes are TRBV2 and TRBJ1-1; D perhaps matches TRBD1 (6 bases). Looked up from germline, CDR1 is SNHLY and CDR2 is FYNNEI. The germline V and J ends were trimmed by 6 bases and 1 base, with 9 bases remaining between them. The CDR3 runs to 13 residues.

The chain links TRBV5-1 to TRBJ2-3, with TRBD2 matching 8 bases. This CDR3 comprises 15 residues. CDR1 is SGHRS, CDR2 YFSETQ, per germline. V gave up 0 bases and J gave up 8 bases; unmatched junction bases: 8. The CDR3 nucleotides are TGCGCCAGCAGCTTGGATGCGGGAGGCCTGGGTACGCAGTATTTT. Translation: CASSLDAGGLGTQYF.

This clone was picked up one time. The chain has TRBV1 and TRBJ2-7; the table's D call, TRBD1, was not checked against the DNA. TRBV1 constitutes a pseudogene. There are 14 residues in the CDR3. The CDR3 DNA follows: TGCACCAGCAGCCTCTTACATTACTCCTACGAGCAGTACTTC. It translates to CTSSLLHYSYEQYF.

The chain is built from TRBV11-2 and TRBJ1-2; 7 nucleotides agree with TRBD1. With 1 base clipped from V and 6 bases from J, the junction kept 2 bases outside the gene matches. From germline, CDR1 is SGHAT and CDR2 FQNNGV. There are 13 residues in the CDR3. Written as DNA, the CDR3 is TGTGCCAGCAGCTTAGTCAGGGGGGATGGCTACACCTTC. The encoded protein is CASSLVRGDGYTF.

The CDR3 loop is CAWNPGQLNSPLHF. CDR3 DNA sequence: TGTGCCTGGAACCCGGGACAACTTAATTCACCCCTCCACTTT. The chain joins TRBV30 to TRBJ1-6; tentatively, D is TRBD1 (6 bases). The CDR3 sequence is 14 residues long. CDR1 is GTSNPN, CDR2 SVGIG, per germline (reference sequence). The ends were cut back, 4 bases at V and 6 bases at J, with 13 bases in the middle.

The gene calls are TRBV11-2 and TRBJ2-7; D might be TRBD2 (6 bases). Trimming took 4 bases from V and 2 from J, leaving 15 bases between them. The V gene's germline CDR1 is SGHAT and CDR2 FQNNGV. The CDR3 consists of 15 residues. The chain's CDR3 is CASSSGLARTYEQYF. DNA of the CDR3: TGTGCCAGCAGCTCCGGGCTAGCGCGGACCTACGAGCAGTACTTC. Combining the CDR3 with reference TRBV11-2 and TRBJ2-7 gives the whole variable domain EAGVAQSPRYKIIEKRQSVAFWCNPISGHATLYWYQQILGQGPKLLIQFQNNGVVDDSQLPKDRFSAERLKGVDSTLKIQPAKLEDSAVYLCASSSGLARTYEQYFGPGTRLTVT.

The V gene is TRBV5-6, the J gene TRBJ2-5, with 7 bases that match TRBD2. The CDR3 runs 16 residues. Looked up from germline, CDR1 is SGHDT and CDR2 is YYEEEE. Trimming at V came to 4 bases and at J to 0 bases, leaving 9 bases not matched to a gene. The CDR3 DNA is TGTGCCAGCAGCCCATTTACACTAGCGAACCAAGAGACCCAGTACTTC. It yields the protein CASSPFTLANQETQYF. The entire variable domain, with the rest obtained from reference TRBV5-6 and TRBJ2-5, is as follows: DAGVTQSPTHLIKTRGQQVTLRCSPKSGHDTVSWYQQALGQGPQFIFQYYEEEERQRGNFPDRFSGHQFPNYSSELNVNALLLGDSALYLCASSPFTLANQETQYFGPGTRLLVL.

The CDR3 here is CASTPGLTNSPLHF. CDR3 coding DNA: TGTGCCAGCACCCCGGGGTTGACTAATTCACCCCTCCACTTT. The gene calls are TRBV11-2 and TRBJ1-6; D not resolved. Germline V gene data show CDR1 as SGHAT and CDR2 as FQNNGV. The CDR3 consists of 14 residues. V was cut by 7 bases and J by 6 bases, with 13 bases left in between.

CDR3 residues: CASSTVSRGDTEAFF. CDR3 DNA: TGTGCCAGCAGTACCGTGAGCAGGGGCGACACTGAAGCTTTCTTT. J is TRBJ1-1 and V is TRBV9; weak D call: TRBD1 (6 bases). V was shortened by 5 bases and J by 3 bases, with 17 bases between the two germline ends. Germline V gene data show CDR1 as SGDLS and CDR2 as YYNGEE. The CDR3 is made up of 15 amino acids.

This chain joins TRBV6-5 and TRBJ1-2; TRBD1 aligns across 8 bases. The trim removed 5 bases at V and 8 bases at J, leaving 7 bases unmatched. The germline gives CDR1 MNHEY, CDR2 SVGAGI. CDR3 length equals 13 residues. The CDR3 reads CASSLGQGGGYTF. As DNA, the CDR3 is TGTGCCAGCAGTCTAGGACAGGGCGGAGGCTACACCTTC.

The rearrangement links TRBV7-2 to TRBJ2-7, with 7 bases identical to TRBD1. The V gene end was trimmed by 1 base and the J gene end by 3 bases; junction bases not matched to a gene: 6. There are 15 residues in the CDR3. Germline V CDR1 and CDR2: SGHTA, FQGNSA. CDR3 coding DNA: TGTGCCAGCAGCTTAGTGGGGACAGTGTACTACGAGCAGTACTTC. Its translation: CASSLVGTVYYEQYF.

J is TRBJ1-2 and V is TRBV28; a possible D gene is TRBD1 (5 bases). Germline V gene sequence: CDR1 MDHEN, CDR2 SYDVKM. There are 15 residues in the CDR3. V dropped 5 bases and J dropped 4 bases, with 17 bases sitting between them. CDR3 region: CASSRPQDLLYGYTF. The CDR3 DNA reads TGTGCCAGCAGTAGGCCACAGGATTTGCTCTATGGCTACACCTTC.

This sequence joins TRBV7-9 and TRBJ1-1, with D perhaps matching TRBD1 (6 bases). The CDR3 is 15 amino acids. Trimming took off 5 bases at V and 4 bases at J, with 17 bases between the two ends. CDR1 and CDR2 (germline): SEHNR, FQNEAQ (reference sequence). The CDR3 loop is CASSHGTTKGTEAFF. For the CDR3, the DNA is TGTGCCAGCAGCCATGGGACAACAAAAGGCACTGAAGCTTTCTTT.

The rearrangement links TRBV5-4 to TRBJ2-2; TRBD2 aligns across 8 bases. Looked up from germline, CDR1 is SGHNT and CDR2 is YYREEE (reference sequence). The CDR3 has 15 residues. V gave up 0 bases and J gave up 5 bases; unmatched junction bases: 3. CDR3 DNA: TGTGCCAGCAGCTTGGGTGAGCGGGAGACCGGGGAGCTGTTTTTT. It is translated as CASSLGERETGELFF.